This TCR beta chain came from a study of T cell responses to AZD1222 COVID-19 vaccine. Findings and limits, study-wide: It should be noted that donors were predominantly white British and more often female, and clonal diversity was possibly underestimated. Baseline seropositives among AZD1222 recipients totaled only 6 or 7.

Libraries were prepared by immunoSEQ multiplex PCR; TCRdb keeps only in-frame clonotypes and omits some of them. Among under 200,000 clones, roughly 92% were seen once, and the ten largest hold about 1.6%. Germline CDR1 and CDR2: MNHEY and SMNVEV (reference sequence). CDR3 length: 15 amino acids. V was trimmed by 6 bases and J by 4 bases, leaving 16 bases between them. As for this clone: Its antigen is currently unknown.

This receptor was identified in an adult in good health. The gene calls are TRBV27 and TRBJ2-1, with D possibly matching TRBD1 (6 bases). Specimen: peripheral blood, collected on day 0 of AZD1222 vaccination. The CDR3, as DNA: TGTGCCAGCAGCCCGGACAGAGTCCTTTACAATGAGCAGTTCTTC. This sequence encodes CASSPDRVLYNEQFF.